These 7 T cell receptor beta chains were all obtained from the same sample, sequenced in a study of blood T cell repertoires in COVID-19. TCRdb's copy holds only in-frame clones and misses some; the assay was immunoSEQ multiplex PCR. In the table there are 150,000 to 200,000 clones, over 80% of which are singletons. Sequenced input: peripheral blood. The receptors were gathered from a man between 60 and 75 years old with COVID-19, enrolled during active disease.

The rearrangement uses TRBV5-3 and TRBJ2-1; D may be TRBD1 (6 bases). TRBV5-3 is given ORF status, its function remaining uncertain. The CDR3 extends over 14 amino acids. Trimming cost V 4 bases and J 0 bases, with 8 bases left between them. The CDR3: CARSPGDSYNEQFF. CDR3 in DNA: TGTGCCAGAAGCCCAGGGGACTCCTACAATGAGCAGTTCTTC.

The rearrangement joins TRBV2 to TRBJ2-7; D is possibly TRBD1 (6 bases). CDR3 length: 14 residues. Germline loops: CDR1 SNHLY, CDR2 FYNNEI. V was trimmed by 5 bases and J by 0 bases, leaving 11 bases between them. The CDR3 DNA reads TGTGCCAGCAGTCCCAGGGGAAGCTCCTACGAGCAGTACTTC. Protein sequence: CASSPRGSSYEQYF.

This chain joins TRBV7-9 and TRBJ1-1, with 9 bases matching TRBD1. This CDR3 has 16 residues. V lost 5 bases and J lost 1; bases outside the gene matches: 8. Germline CDR1 SEHNR, CDR2 FQNEAQ (reference sequence). The CDR3 loop is CASSPGVDRGNTEAFF. The CDR3, as DNA: TGTGCCAGCAGCCCGGGAGTGGACAGGGGGAACACTGAAGCTTTCTTT.

CDR3 nucleotides: TGTGCCAGCAGTCTAAGTGGGGCCCCCTCCTACGAGCAGTACTTC. Translating gives CASSLSGAPSYEQYF. J is TRBJ2-7 and V is TRBV28; tentative D call: TRBD1 (5 bases). This CDR3 has 15 amino acids. Germline V gene lookup returns CDR1 MDHEN and CDR2 SYDVKM. The V end lost 5 bases, the J end lost 0 bases, and 14 bases lay between the germline ends.

CDR3 protein: CASSLEGRITGELFF. As DNA, the CDR3 is TGTGCCAGCAGCCTCGAGGGCCGGATTACCGGGGAGCTGTTTTTT. J is TRBJ2-2 and V is TRBV7-6, with D possibly matching TRBD2 (5 bases). The CDR3 loop spans 15 amino acids. Germline V gene sequence: CDR1 SGHVS, CDR2 FNYEAQ. V lost 5 bases to trimming and J lost 5 bases, with 15 bases between them.

The chain is built from TRBV5-4 and TRBJ2-7; TRBD2 matches at 12 bases. Germline lookup yields CDR1 SGHNT and CDR2 YYREEE (reference sequence). The CDR3 sequence is 19 residues long. The ends lost 3 bases at V and 4 bases at J; junction bases unmatched: 17. The CDR3 spells CASSSRRQTSGSGVYEQYF. The CDR3 DNA sequence: TGTGCCAGCAGCTCTCGCCGCCAGACTAGCGGGAGTGGTGTGTACGAGCAGTACTTC.

The V gene is TRBV6-5, the J gene TRBJ2-7; 8 positions match TRBD1. From germline, CDR1 is MNHEY and CDR2 SVGAGI. The V segment lost 5 bases and the J segment 2 bases; nucleotides outside the gene matches: 5. This CDR3 is 14 amino acids long. CDR3: CASSKQGVPYEQYF. In DNA, the CDR3 is TGTGCCAGCAGTAAACAGGGGGTACCCTACGAGCAGTACTTC.